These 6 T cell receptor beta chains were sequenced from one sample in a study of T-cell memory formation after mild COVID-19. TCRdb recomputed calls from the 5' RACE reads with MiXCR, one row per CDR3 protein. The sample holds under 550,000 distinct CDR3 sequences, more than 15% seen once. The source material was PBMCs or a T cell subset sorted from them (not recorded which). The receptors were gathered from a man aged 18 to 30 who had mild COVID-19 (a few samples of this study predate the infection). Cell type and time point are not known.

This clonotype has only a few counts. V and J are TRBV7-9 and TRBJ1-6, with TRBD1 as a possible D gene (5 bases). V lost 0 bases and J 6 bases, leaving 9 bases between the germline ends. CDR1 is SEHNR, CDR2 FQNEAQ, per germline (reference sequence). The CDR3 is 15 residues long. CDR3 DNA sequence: TGTGCCAGCAGCTTAGCCTCAGGGATTAATTCACCCCTCCACTTT. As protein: CASSLASGINSPLHF.

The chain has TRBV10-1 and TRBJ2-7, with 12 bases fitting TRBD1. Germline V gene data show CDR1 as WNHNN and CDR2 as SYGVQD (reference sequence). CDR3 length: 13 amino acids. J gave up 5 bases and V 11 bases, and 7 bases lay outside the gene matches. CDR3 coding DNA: TGCGCCGGAAACGGGACAGGGGGCGACGAGCAGTACGTC. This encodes CAGNGTGGDEQYV.

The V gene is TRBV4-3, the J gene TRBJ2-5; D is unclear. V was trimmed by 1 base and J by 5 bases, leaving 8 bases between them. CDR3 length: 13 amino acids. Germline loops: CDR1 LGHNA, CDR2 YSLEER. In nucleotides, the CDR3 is TGCGCCAGCAGCCAAGGACGGTCGGAGACCCAGTACTTC. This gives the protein CASSQGRSETQYF.

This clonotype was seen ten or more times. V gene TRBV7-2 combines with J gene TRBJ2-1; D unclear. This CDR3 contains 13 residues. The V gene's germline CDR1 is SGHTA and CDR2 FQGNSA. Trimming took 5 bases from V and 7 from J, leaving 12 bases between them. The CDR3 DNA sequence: TGTGCCAGCAGCCCTCGAATTAGGAATGAGCAGTTCTTC. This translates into CASSPRIRNEQFF. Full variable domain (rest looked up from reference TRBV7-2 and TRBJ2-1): GAGVSQSPSNKVTEKGKDVELRCDPISGHTALYWYRQSLGQGLEFLIYFQGNSAPDKSGLPSDRFSAERTGGSVSTLTIQRTQQEDSAVYLCASSPRIRNEQFFGPGTRLTVL.

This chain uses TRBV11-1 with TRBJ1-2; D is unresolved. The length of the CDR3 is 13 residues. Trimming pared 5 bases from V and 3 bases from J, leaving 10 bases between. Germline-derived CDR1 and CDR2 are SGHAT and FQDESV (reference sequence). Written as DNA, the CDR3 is TGTGCCAGCAGCCAAGTTGGGGACTATGGCTACACCTTC. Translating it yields CASSQVGDYGYTF.

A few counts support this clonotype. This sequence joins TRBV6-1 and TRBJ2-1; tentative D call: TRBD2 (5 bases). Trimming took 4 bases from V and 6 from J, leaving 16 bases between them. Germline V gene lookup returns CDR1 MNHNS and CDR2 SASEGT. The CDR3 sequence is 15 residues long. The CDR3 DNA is TGTGCCAGCAGTGCGAGGCAAGGAGGTTTCAATGAGCAGTTCTTC. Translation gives CASSARQGGFNEQFF.